This T cell receptor beta chain was found in a study of shared clonotypes between healthy human individuals. CD8 memory combined CD45RO+ cells with CCR7-negative CD45RA+ TemRA cells. A single count supports this clone. TCRdb's copy holds only in-frame clones and misses some; the assay was immunoSEQ multiplex PCR. This sample yields around 690,000 clones, of which roughly 87% are seen a single time; around a third belongs to the top ten. Sequencing was done on a sample of memory CD8+ T cells from PBMCs. Subset described: CD45RO+ cells pooled with CCR7-negative TemRA cells. The TCR sequence derives from a man between 18 and 35 years old in good health. Some clones in this sample may be carry-over from other donors' samples.

DNA for the CDR3: TGTGCCAGCAGCCCTAGGTCTTATGGCTACACCTTC. It translates to CASSPRSYGYTF. The genes are TRBV13 and TRBJ1-2; D unclear. The length of the CDR3 is 12 residues. Trimming left V 5 bases short and J 5 bases short, with 9 bases between. Per the germline V gene, CDR1 is PRHDT and CDR2 is FYEKMQ (reference sequence). Using reference TRBV13 and TRBJ1-2 for the parts outside the CDR3, the full variable domain is AAGVIQSPRHLIKEKRETATLKCYPIPRHDTVYWYQQGPGQDPQFLISFYEKMQSDKGSIPDRFSAQQFSDYHSELNMSSLELGDSALYFCASSPRSYGYTFGSGTRLTVV.